These T cell receptor beta chains were read from a single sample in a study of blood T cell repertoires in COVID-19. Some clones are missing from TCRdb's copy, which holds only in-frame ones; the method was immunoSEQ multiplex PCR. The sample yields roughly 200,000 clones, about 88% seen once. Material: PBMCs or T cells enriched from blood (not recorded which). Receptors were obtained from a woman aged 25-40 years who had been exposed to COVID-19. CDR3s include the opening cysteine and the closing phenylalanine or tryptophan. A D gene is named only where the DNA matches it firmly.

TRBJ2-3 | TRBV24-1 | - | CATTNGGLTDTQYF | TGTGCCACCACGAATGGGGGCCTCACAGATACGCAGTATTTT
TRBJ2-7 | TRBV5-1 | - | CASSLEVGDEQYF | TGCGCCAGCAGCTTGGAGGTCGGGGACGAGCAGTACTTC
TRBJ1-5 | TRBV7-2 | - | CASSLAEGVYQPQHF | TGTGCCAGCAGCTTAGCGGAAGGGGTTTATCAGCCCCAGCATTTT
TRBJ1-2 | TRBV5-1 | - | CASSPPGLSGYTF | TGCGCCAGCAGCCCTCCGGGGTTAAGTGGCTACACCTTC
TRBJ2-7 | TRBV27 | TRBD2 | CASNPTTSGVYEQYF | TGTGCCAGCAATCCGACGACTAGCGGGGTTTACGAGCAGTACTTC
TRBJ1-2 | TRBV6-1 | - | CASSERTGVHGYTF | TGTGCCAGCAGTGAAAGAACGGGGGTACATGGCTACACCTTC
TRBJ2-7 | TRBV6-6 | - | CASSYLGGASSYEQYF | TGTGCCAGCAGTTACTTGGGCGGGGCCAGCTCCTACGAGCAGTACTTC
TRBJ2-7 | TRBV25-1 | - | CASSDEGFDGGYEQYF | TGTGCCAGCAGTGATGAAGGGTTCGACGGGGGTTACGAGCAGTACTTC
TRBJ1-4 | TRBV19 | TRBD1 | CASSTGQVLNEKLFF | TGTGCCAGTAGTACAGGACAGGTTCTGAATGAAAAACTGTTTTTT
TRBJ1-5 | TRBV5-8 | - | CASSLVEGYNQPQHF | TGTGCCAGCAGCTTGGTAGAGGGCTACAATCAGCCCCAGCATTTT